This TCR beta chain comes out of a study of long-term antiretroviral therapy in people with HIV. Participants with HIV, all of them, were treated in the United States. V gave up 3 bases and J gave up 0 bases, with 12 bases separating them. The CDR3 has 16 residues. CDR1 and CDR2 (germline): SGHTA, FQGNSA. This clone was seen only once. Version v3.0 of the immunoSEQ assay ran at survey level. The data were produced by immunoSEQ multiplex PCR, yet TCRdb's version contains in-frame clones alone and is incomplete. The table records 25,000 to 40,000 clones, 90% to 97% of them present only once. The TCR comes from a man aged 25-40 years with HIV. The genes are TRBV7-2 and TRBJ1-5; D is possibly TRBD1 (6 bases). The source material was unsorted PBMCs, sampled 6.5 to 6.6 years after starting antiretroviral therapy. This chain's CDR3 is CASSLEGGRSNQPQHF. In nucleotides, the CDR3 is TGTGCCAGCAGCTTGGAAGGGGGTCGTAGCAATCAGCCCCAGCATTTT.